The sequence of this T cell receptor (beta chain) was determined in a study of T cell responses to AZD1222 COVID-19 vaccine. Findings of the study overall: Clonal diversity was possibly underestimated, and the donors were mostly white British, with more females. Vaccination with two AZD1222 doses was followed by a rise in Spike-specific TCR breadth and depth.

Second doses that came at about 4 or about 12 weeks were put together. As concerns this clone: Antigen: not known.

The CDR3 extends over 16 amino acids. V gave up 6 bases and J gave up 3 bases, with 19 bases separating them. The germline gives CDR1 LNHDA, CDR2 SQIVND (reference sequence). The data were produced by immunoSEQ multiplex PCR, yet TCRdb's version contains in-frame clones alone and is incomplete. The table lists 150,000 to 200,000 clones, nearly 95% of them singletons. This clonotype was obtained from an adult who received the AZD1222 COVID-19 vaccine. Here the sequenced sample was peripheral blood, taken 28 days after the second AZD1222 dose. V usage is TRBV19 and J usage is TRBJ2-3; a possible D gene is TRBD1 (6 bases). In nucleotides, the CDR3 is TGTGCCAGTAGCCGCTCCAACAGGGAATGGACAGATACGCAGTATTTT. It codes for CASSRSNREWTDTQYF.